The source of this T cell receptor beta chain is a study of cytomegalovirus exposure and HLA in healthy donors. General study results and limits: The study labeled 164 TCR beta chains cytomegalovirus-associated.

CDR3 length equals 15 residues. The junction had 5 bases not matched to a gene; V was cut back by 0 bases and J by 6 bases. The V gene's germline CDR1 is LGHNA and CDR2 YSLEER. This clone was picked up a small number of times. The antigen is not known. Repertoires were generated with immunoSEQ multiplex PCR, while TCRdb's copy carries only in-frame clones and drops some. This sample has under 140,000 clones, with roughly nine tenths found just once. Sequenced: PBMCs. The chain is built from TRBV4-3 and TRBJ1-2, with 9 bases aligning to TRBD1. The origin of this receptor is a woman between 18 and 29 years old in good health and CMV-seronegative. The CDR3: CASSQEPGQGNGYTF. The CDR3 DNA is TGCGCCAGCAGCCAAGAACCGGGACAGGGAAATGGCTACACCTTC.